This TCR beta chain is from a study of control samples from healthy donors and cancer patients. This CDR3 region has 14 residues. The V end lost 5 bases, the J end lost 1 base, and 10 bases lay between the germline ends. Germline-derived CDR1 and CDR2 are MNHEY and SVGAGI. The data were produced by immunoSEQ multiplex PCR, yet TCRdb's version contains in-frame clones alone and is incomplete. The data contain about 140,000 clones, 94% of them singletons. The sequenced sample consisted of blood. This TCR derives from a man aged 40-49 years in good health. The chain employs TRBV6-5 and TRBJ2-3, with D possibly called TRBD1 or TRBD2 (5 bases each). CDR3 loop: CASSPGRGTDTQYF. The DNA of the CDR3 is TGTGCCAGCAGTCCAGGGAGAGGCACAGATACGCAGTATTTT.